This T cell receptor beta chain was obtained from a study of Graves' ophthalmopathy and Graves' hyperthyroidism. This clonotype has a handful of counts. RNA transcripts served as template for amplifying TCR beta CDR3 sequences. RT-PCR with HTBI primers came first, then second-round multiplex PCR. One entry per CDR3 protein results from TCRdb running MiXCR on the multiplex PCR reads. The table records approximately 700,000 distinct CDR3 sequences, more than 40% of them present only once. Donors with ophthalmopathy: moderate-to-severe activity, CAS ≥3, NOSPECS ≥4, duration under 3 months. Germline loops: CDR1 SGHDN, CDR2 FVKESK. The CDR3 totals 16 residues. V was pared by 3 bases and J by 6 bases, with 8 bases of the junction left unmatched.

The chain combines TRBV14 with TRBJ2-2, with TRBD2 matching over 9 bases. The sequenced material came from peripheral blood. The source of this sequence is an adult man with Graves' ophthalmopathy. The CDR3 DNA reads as TGTGCCAGCAGCCAGGGGCGGGAGGGCCCGTCCGGGGAGCTGTTTTTT. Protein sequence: CASSQGREGPSGELFF.